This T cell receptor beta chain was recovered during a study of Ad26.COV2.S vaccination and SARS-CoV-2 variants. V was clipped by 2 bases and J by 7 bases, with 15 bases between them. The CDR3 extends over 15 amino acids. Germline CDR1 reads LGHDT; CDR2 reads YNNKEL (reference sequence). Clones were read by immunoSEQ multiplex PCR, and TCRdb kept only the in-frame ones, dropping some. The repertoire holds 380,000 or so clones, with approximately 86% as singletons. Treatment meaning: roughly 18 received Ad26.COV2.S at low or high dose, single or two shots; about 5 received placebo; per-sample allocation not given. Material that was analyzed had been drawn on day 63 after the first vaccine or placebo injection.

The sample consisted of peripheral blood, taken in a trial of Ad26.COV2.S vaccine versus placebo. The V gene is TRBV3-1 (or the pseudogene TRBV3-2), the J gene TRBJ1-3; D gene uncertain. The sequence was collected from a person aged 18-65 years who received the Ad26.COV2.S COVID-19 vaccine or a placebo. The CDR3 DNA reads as TGTGCCAGCAGCCAAACACGCAGGACCGAGAACACCATATATTTT. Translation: CASSQTRRTENTIYF.